The rows below give T cell receptor beta chains drawn from one sample of a study of blood T cell repertoires in COVID-19. Clones were read by immunoSEQ multiplex PCR, and TCRdb kept only the in-frame ones, dropping some. Of roughly 440,000 clones listed, approximately 88% are singletons. Source material: peripheral blood. Source of these receptors: a woman between 45 and 65 years old with COVID-19, enrolled during active disease. Both conserved end residues are part of each CDR3. D genes are given only for firm matches. Clone size, where shown, is once, few, many, or a class for clones that have expanded.

>TRBV29-1|TRBJ1-1|TRBD1|NA
TGCAGCGTTGGAAGGGGGCTGAGGAACACTGAAGCTTTCTTT
CSVGRGLRNTEAFF
>TRBV2|TRBJ2-3|TRBD2|NA
TGTGCCAGCAGTACTCAGCGGGGGGCCGAGTATACGCAGTATTTT
CASSTQRGAEYTQYF
>TRBV19|TRBJ1-2|NA|NA
TGTGCCAGCCGGGACAATAACTATGGCTACACCTTC
CASRDNNYGYTF
>TRBV5-5|TRBJ2-5|TRBD2|NA
TGTGCCAGCAATAACCCGGGGGGGCAAGAGACCCAGTACTTC
CASNNPGGQETQYF
>TRBV3-1/TRBV3-2|TRBJ2-7|TRBD2|once
TGTGCCAGCAGCCCTCCCGGGAGCGGGGGGGCCGGTGCTAGGAACGAGCAGTACTTC
CASSPPGSGGAGARNEQYF
>TRBV9|TRBJ1-2|TRBD1|NA
TGTGCCAGCACGGAGGGGGCCGCACTCTTATTTAATGGCTACACCTTC
CASTEGAALLFNGYTF
>TRBV30|TRBJ2-1|TRBD2|NA
TGTGCCTGGAAAGCACTCGGACTAGCGGGGGTGCGCTCCTACAATGAGCAGTTCTTC
CAWKALGLAGVRSYNEQFF
>TRBV3-1/TRBV3-2|TRBJ1-2|TRBD1|NA
TGTGCCAGCAGCTCGTCGACAGGGGTGGACTATGGCTACACCTTC
CASSSSTGVDYGYTF
>TRBV3-1/TRBV3-2|TRBJ1-2|NA|NA
TGTGCCAGCAGCCAGCAGTCTGGCTACACCTTC
CASSQQSGYTF
>TRBV27|TRBJ2-7|TRBD2|NA
TGTGCCAGCAGCCGAATCCCCCCTCTCGCCGCGGGGGGGCCCTACGAGCAGTACTTC
CASSRIPPLAAGGPYEQYF
>TRBV5-6|TRBJ2-2|NA|NA
TGTGCCAGCAGCTTGGAGGAGGATAACTGGGAGCTGTTTTTT
CASSLEEDNWELFF
>TRBV27|TRBJ1-2|TRBD1|NA
TGTGCCAGCGCCGCACAGGGGGCGGAACTAAGCTATGGCTACACCTTC
CASAAQGAELSYGYTF
>TRBV11-2|TRBJ2-7|NA|NA
TGTGCCAGCAGCCATCCTGGCAGGCCCGGCACCTACGAGCAGTACTTC
CASSHPGRPGTYEQYF
>TRBV7-9|TRBJ1-3|NA|once
TGTGCCAGCAGCTTAGGACTAGGACTGTTCTCTGGAAACACCATATATTTT
CASSLGLGLFSGNTIYF
>TRBV10-2|TRBJ2-2|TRBD2|NA
TGCGCCAGCATGCTAGCGGGGGGCACCGGGGAGCTGTTTTTT
CASMLAGGTGELFF
>TRBV28|TRBJ1-5|NA|once
TGTGCCAGCAGTACGGGGGGGCCCCAGCATTTT
CASSTGGPQHF
>TRBV18|TRBJ2-2|NA|NA
TGTGCCAGCTCACCGAAGGAGGGCATCGGGGAGCTGTTTTTT
CASSPKEGIGELFF
>TRBV7-9|TRBJ2-3|NA|NA
TGTGCCAGCAGCTTAAGCACGACAGATACGCAGTATTTT
CASSLSTTDTQYF
>TRBV12-3/TRBV12-4|TRBJ2-3|TRBD2|NA
TGTGCCAGCAGTTTGGGAGGGGAGGATACGCAGTATTTT
CASSLGGEDTQYF
>TRBV7-2|TRBJ1-1|NA|NA
TGTGCCAGCAGCTTAGGCAGGGCGAACACTGAAGCTTTCTTT
CASSLGRANTEAFF
>TRBV7-8|TRBJ2-5|NA|NA
TGTGCCAGCAGCTTATTCCAGCAGCCTGGGCTTGGGACCCAGTACTTC
CASSLFQQPGLGTQYF
>TRBV15|TRBJ1-1|TRBD1|NA
TGTGCCACCAGCGGGGACAGGGGTGGGACTGAAGCTTTCTTT
CATSGDRGGTEAFF
>TRBV5-1|TRBJ2-7|TRBD2|NA
TGCGCCAGCAGCTTGGCGGCGGGAGGCGAGCAGTACTTC
CASSLAAGGEQYF
>TRBV11-1|TRBJ2-3|NA|NA
TGTGCCAGCAGCTACGTAGCTAGGAGCACAGATACGCAGTATTTT
CASSYVARSTDTQYF
>TRBV27|TRBJ2-7|NA|NA
TGTGCCAGCAGTCCCCGAAGGGGGTTCAGCTCCTACGAGCAGTACTTC
CASSPRRGFSSYEQYF
>TRBV19|TRBJ2-1|TRBD2|NA
TGTGCCAGTAAAAGGACTAGCGGGGGCGGGAATGAGCAGTTCTTC
CASKRTSGGGNEQFF
>TRBV5-1|TRBJ2-1|TRBD1|NA
TGCGCCAGCAGCCTTGTCCCCGGACAGGGGAGAACCAATGAGCAGTTCTTC
CASSLVPGQGRTNEQFF
>TRBV5-4|TRBJ1-4|NA|NA
TGTGCCAGCAGCACCTATTACGCAACTAATGAAAAACTGTTTTTT
CASSTYYATNEKLFF
>TRBV7-9|TRBJ2-1|TRBD2|few
TGTGCCAGCAGCCGGGTGGGGCTAGCGGGGTACTACAATGAGCAGTTCTTC
CASSRVGLAGYYNEQFF
>TRBV10-2|TRBJ2-7|NA|NA
TGCGCCAGCAGTGAGAGCAACGGCTACGAGCAGTACTTC
CASSESNGYEQYF
>TRBV7-8|TRBJ2-2|NA|few
TGTGCCAGCAGCTTTGTCAGGTTAAACACCGGGGAGCTGTTTTTT
CASSFVRLNTGELFF
>TRBV7-2|TRBJ1-2|NA|NA
TGTGCCAGCAGCGGGCGGGGGCCGGGCTATGGCTACACCTTC
CASSGRGPGYGYTF
>TRBV6-5|TRBJ1-6|TRBD1|NA
TGTGCCAGCAGTTACTCAGGGACAGGATCACCCCTCCACTTT
CASSYSGTGSPLHF
>TRBV5-6|TRBJ1-1|TRBD1|NA
TGTGCCAGCAGCTTTGGACAGGGGAGGTTTGAAGCTTTCTTT
CASSFGQGRFEAFF
>TRBV4-2|TRBJ2-1|TRBD2|once
TGTGCCAGCAGCCAAGTTCTAGCGGGCGGGGATGAGCAGTTCTTC
CASSQVLAGGDEQFF
>TRBV6-5|TRBJ1-5|TRBD1|NA
TGTGCCAGCACCCTGACAGGGAACAATCAGCCCCAGCATTTT
CASTLTGNNQPQHF
>TRBV5-5|TRBJ1-2|NA|NA
TGTGCCAGCAGCTTTCGACAGGACTTTTACTATGGCTACACCTTC
CASSFRQDFYYGYTF
>TRBV2|TRBJ2-7|NA|once
TGTGCCAGCAGTGGGAGATTCTACGAGCAGTACTTC
CASSGRFYEQYF
>TRBV2|TRBJ2-6|TRBD1|NA
TGTGCCAGCAGTGACCATAAGAGACAGGGCGAAGGGGCCAACGTCCTGACTTTC
CASSDHKRQGEGANVLTF
>TRBV2|TRBJ1-1|TRBD1|NA
TGTGCCAGCAGAGACGACAGGGCTGTAGGGGAAGCTTTCTTT
CASRDDRAVGEAFF
>TRBV28|TRBJ1-2|TRBD1|NA
TGTGCCAGCAGTTCCATGGGGGACAGTTGCTACTTC
CASSSMGDSCYF
>TRBV10-2|TRBJ1-1|NA|NA
TGCGCCAGCAGTGAGGTGCGGGGTGGGACTGAAGCTTTCTTT
CASSEVRGGTEAFF
>TRBV12-5|TRBJ2-1|NA|NA
TGTGCTAGTGGTTTGGTAAGAACAGGGACGAATCTTGAGCAGTTCTTC
CASGLVRTGTNLEQFF
>TRBV5-4|TRBJ2-3|TRBD2|NA
TGTGCCAGCAGGTGGACTAGCGGGGGAACAGATACGCAGTATTTT
CASRWTSGGTDTQYF
>TRBV6-5|TRBJ1-2|NA|NA
TGTGCCAGCAAAACAGGATGGAACTATGGCTACACCTTC
CASKTGWNYGYTF
>TRBV2|TRBJ2-1|TRBD1|NA
TGTGCCAGCAGTGAAGGGGCCAGGGGGCGCAATGAGCAGTTCTTC
CASSEGARGRNEQFF
>TRBV7-8|TRBJ2-5|NA|NA
TGTGCCAGCAGCCGCGGGACAGCACAAGAGACCCAGTACTTC
CASSRGTAQETQYF
>TRBV12-3/TRBV12-4|TRBJ1-2|NA|NA
TGTGCCAGCAGTTTACCAGGGTATGGCTACACCTTC
CASSLPGYGYTF
>TRBV28|TRBJ2-7|NA|once
TGTGCCAGCAGTTTCGGCGGGGCAGCGAGAGAGCAGTACTTC
CASSFGGAAREQYF